Listed below are T cell receptor beta chains from one sample, sequenced in a study of radiotherapy plus CTLA-4 blockade in lung cancer. Only in-frame clones appear in the TCRdb table, and some are missing; sequencing was by immunoSEQ multiplex PCR. The sample shows 13,000 to 15,000 clones, about two thirds of them seen only once. The sample consisted of peripheral blood, taken from a patient treated with radiotherapy plus ipilimumab. The receptors derive from a human donor with non-small cell lung cancer whose response to radiotherapy plus ipilimumab could not be evaluated. The CDR3 runs from the conserved cysteine through the conserved F or W. The D gene is left open where the match is weak. Some rows mark clone size as missing; the rest say once, few, many or name a class of expanded clone.

clone_size,j_call,v_call,d_call,cdr3_aa,cdr3_nt
.,TRBJ1-5,TRBV19,TRBD1,CASIHGTGANQPQHF,TGTGCCAGTATACATGGGACAGGGGCAAATCAGCCCCAGCATTTT
.,TRBJ2-3,TRBV7-9,.,CASSPPGRDTQYF,TGTGCCAGCAGCCCTCCGGGGAGAGATACGCAGTATTTT
.,TRBJ2-7,TRBV15,TRBD1,CATSSRQGASSYEQYF,TGTGCCACCAGCAGTAGACAGGGCGCGAGCTCCTACGAGCAGTACTTC
.,TRBJ2-3,TRBV7-9,.,CASSLAGGLDTQYF,TGTGCCAGCAGCTTAGCGGGGGGGCTGGATACGCAGTATTTT
.,TRBJ1-2,TRBV6-5,.,CASSYRQGDGYTF,TGTGCCAGCAGTTATAGGCAAGGGGATGGCTACACCTTC
.,TRBJ2-1,TRBV27,TRBD1,CASSLGQGNYNEQFF,TGTGCCAGCAGTTTAGGACAGGGTAACTACAATGAGCAGTTCTTC
.,TRBJ1-1,TRBV29-1,.,CSVEDRLNTEAFF,TGCAGCGTTGAAGACCGGTTAAACACTGAAGCTTTCTTT
once,TRBJ2-3,TRBV5-1,.,CASSLEGTDTQYF,TGCGCCAGCAGCTTGGAGGGGACAGATACGCAGTATTTT
.,TRBJ1-1,TRBV5-4,TRBD1,CASSFQGASAEAFF,TGTGCCAGCAGTTTTCAGGGGGCTAGCGCTGAAGCTTTCTTT
once,TRBJ1-1,TRBV14,TRBD1,CASSQVTGRTEAFF,TGTGCCAGCAGCCAAGTGACAGGGCGAACTGAAGCTTTCTTT
.,TRBJ1-1,TRBV11-2,TRBD1,CASSSGQGRALKAFF,TGTGCCAGCAGTTCAGGACAGGGTCGGGCCTTAAAAGCTTTCTTT
.,TRBJ1-4,TRBV9,TRBD1,CASSVGTANEKLFF,TGTGCCAGCAGCGTTGGGACAGCTAATGAAAAACTGTTTTTT
few,TRBJ2-6,TRBV7-9,.,CASSSRGANVLTF,TGTGCCAGCTCGAGTCGGGGGGCCAACGTCCTGACTTTC
.,TRBJ2-2,TRBV9,.,CASQPGANTGELFF,TGTGCCAGCCAGCCAGGGGCGAACACCGGGGAGCTGTTTTTT
.,TRBJ1-5,TRBV19,TRBD1,CASNAGGSQPQHF,TGTGCCAGTAACGCAGGGGGGAGTCAGCCCCAGCATTTT
few,TRBJ1-4,TRBV4-1,TRBD1,CASSQDIPGGGEKLFF,TGCGCCAGCAGCCAAGATATTCCAGGGGGAGGTGAAAAACTGTTTTTT
.,TRBJ2-1,TRBV5-1,TRBD2,CASSTGLAGAVYNEQFF,TGCGCCAGCAGCACCGGACTAGCGGGGGCCGTCTACAATGAGCAGTTCTTC
few,TRBJ1-1,TRBV2,TRBD1,CASSDPIGQDSEAFF,TGTGCCAGCAGTGACCCCATAGGACAGGATAGTGAAGCTTTCTTT
once,TRBJ2-7,TRBV4-1,TRBD1,CASSQVQGAYEQYF,TGCGCCAGCAGCCAAGTCCAGGGGGCCTACGAGCAGTACTTC
.,TRBJ2-1,TRBV5-1,TRBD2,CASSLSGGAGEQFF,TGCGCCAGCAGCCTTAGCGGGGGGGCCGGTGAGCAGTTCTTC
.,TRBJ1-1,TRBV11-2,TRBD1,CASSPGQGIRRAEAFF,TGTGCCAGCAGCCCTGGACAGGGGATAAGGAGGGCTGAAGCTTTCTTT
.,TRBJ1-2,TRBV27,TRBD1,CASSFAGGGGYTF,TGTGCCAGCAGTTTCGCAGGGGGCGGTGGCTACACCTTC
.,TRBJ1-2,TRBV5-4,TRBD1,CASSPVGGGGYTF,TGTGCCAGCAGCCCGGTAGGGGGCGGTGGCTACACCTTC
.,TRBJ1-3,TRBV2,.,CASSADRNSGNTIYF,TGTGCCAGCAGTGCTGACAGGAACTCTGGAAACACCATATATTTT
.,TRBJ2-3,TRBV5-1,.,CASSLEDSRTDTQYF,TGCGCCAGCAGCTTAGAAGACTCTAGGACAGATACGCAGTATTTT
.,TRBJ2-3,TRBV7-2,TRBD2,CASSLAGRHTDTQYF,TGTGCCAGCAGCCTAGCGGGGAGACACACAGATACGCAGTATTTT